This entry lists 8 T cell receptor beta chains sequenced from one sample in a study of technical replicates of blood from a few donors. Method: immunoSEQ multiplex PCR; TCRdb's copy keeps in-frame clones and lacks some. Altogether under 85,000 clones are present, roughly 90% being singletons, with the ten largest covering 0.41%. The source material was T cells isolated from PBMCs. Receptors originate from a human donor in good health.

This rearrangement joins TRBV27 to TRBJ1-1; TRBD1 matches at 10 bases. Germline CDR1 MNHEY, CDR2 SMNVEV (reference sequence). CDR3 length: 13 residues. V was clipped by 4 bases and J by 4 bases; unmatched bases: 0. The CDR3 region has the DNA TGTGCCAGCAGTTGGGACAGGGGCACTGAAGCTTTCTTT. It codes for CASSWDRGTEAFF.

This chain connects TRBV27 to TRBJ2-7; TRBD1 might be the D (6 bases). There are 17 residues in the CDR3. From germline, CDR1 is MNHEY and CDR2 SMNVEV (reference sequence). Trimming took 6 bases from V and 0 from J, leaving 21 bases between them. The DNA for the CDR3 is TGTGCCAGCAGCCCTCTCCCGGGACAAGAAATCTCCTACGAGCAGTACTTC. As protein: CASSPLPGQEISYEQYF.

The chain recombines TRBV19 with TRBJ2-3; perhaps TRBD1 as D (6 bases). The ends were cut back, 3 bases at V and 3 bases at J, with 7 bases in the middle. Germline V CDR1 and CDR2: LNHDA, SQIVND (reference sequence). The CDR3 covers 13 residues. CDR3 sequence: CASSMGQTDTQYF. CDR3 coding DNA: TGTGCCAGTAGTATGGGACAAACAGATACGCAGTATTTT.

V and J are TRBV2 and TRBJ2-7, with 9 bases that match TRBD2. V dropped 9 bases and J dropped 4; count of bases not matched to a gene: 10. Germline CDR1 is SNHLY and CDR2 is FYNNEI. The CDR3 extends over 14 amino acids. Written as DNA, the CDR3 is TGTGCCAGTCTTCTGAGACTAGCGGTATACGAGCAGTACTTC. This encodes CASLLRLAVYEQYF. Full variable domain (rest looked up from reference TRBV2 and TRBJ2-7): EPEVTQTPSHQVTQMGQEVILRCVPISNHLYFYWYRQILGQKVEFLVSFYNNEISEKSEIFDDQFSVERPDGSNFTLKIRSTKLEDSAMYFCASLLRLAVYEQYFGPGTRLTVT.

The CDR3 sequence is CASSLGRGTYEQYF. The CDR3 DNA follows: TGTGCCAGCAGCTTAGGACGGGGGACCTACGAGCAGTACTTC. The V call is TRBV7-2, the J call TRBJ2-7; D is possibly TRBD2 (6 bases). This CDR3 has 14 residues. V was trimmed by 1 base and J by 2 bases, leaving 9 bases between them. Germline V lookup: CDR1 SGHTA, CDR2 FQGNSA.

The chain employs TRBV6-1 and TRBJ2-2; a possible D gene is TRBD2 (5 bases). CDR1 and CDR2 (germline): MNHNS, SASEGT. V lost 7 bases and J lost 8, with 14 bases in between. The CDR3 has 13 amino acids. The CDR3 DNA reads TGTGCCAGCACCGCTACTAGTTCTGGGGAGCTGTTTTTT. Translated: CASTATSSGELFF.

This chain uses TRBV9 with TRBJ2-7; 9 nucleotides line up with TRBD1. Trimming cost V 0 bases and J 3 bases; bases outside gene matches: 7. From germline, CDR1 is SGDLS and CDR2 YYNGEE. CDR3 size: 16 residues. Written as DNA, the CDR3 is TGTGCCAGCAGCGTAGAGGACAGGGGTTATGACTACGAGCAGTACTTC. Its protein is CASSVEDRGYDYEQYF.

J is TRBJ1-1 and V is TRBV9, with D uncertain. The CDR3 loop spans 13 amino acids. Germline CDR1 and CDR2: SGDLS and YYNGEE. V lost 0 bases and J lost 2, with 5 bases in between. The CDR3 nucleotides read TGTGCCAGCAGCGTAGATATCAACACTGAAGCTTTCTTT. Translation: CASSVDINTEAFF.